These 16 T cell receptor beta chains originate from one sample sequenced in a study of CD8 T cells in ankylosing spondylitis. TCRdb independently ran MiXCR on the 5' RACE reads; one entry per CDR3 protein. This repertoire shows some 140,000 distinct CDR3 sequences, 9.5% to 12% found once; its top ten account for around 4.3%. Sequenced: blood, either unsorted or a sorted T cell fraction (not recorded which). The receptors originated from a female donor with ankylosing spondylitis or in good health (not recorded which).

This clonotype appeared many times. The V and J genes are TRBV3-1 and TRBJ2-7, with a weak D call TRBD1 (6 bases). This CDR3 comprises 14 residues. Trimming cost V 0 bases and J 3 bases, with 9 bases left between them. In germline, CDR1 is LGHDT, CDR2 YNNKEL (reference sequence). DNA for the CDR3: TGTGCCAGCAGCCAAGATGGACAGATCTACGAGCAGTACTTC. Residues: CASSQDGQIYEQYF.

This clonotype was observed many times. The chain has TRBV2 and TRBJ2-2; D is ambiguous. V was shortened by 2 bases and J by 4 bases, with 11 bases between the two germline ends. The germline CDR1 and CDR2 sequences are SNHLY and FYNNEI. The CDR3 runs to 15 residues. DNA of the CDR3: TGTGCCAGCAGTGAATCCGTCGCAGGCACCGGGGAGCTGTTTTTT. This sequence encodes CASSESVAGTGELFF.

The table lists this clonotype with many counts. DNA for the CDR3: TGCGCCAGCAGCGGGACTTCAGATACGCAGTATTTT. It codes for CASSGTSDTQYF. This chain links TRBV5-1 with TRBJ2-3, with D perhaps matching TRBD2 (6 bases). The CDR3 loop spans 12 amino acids. V lost 4 bases to trimming and J lost 4 bases, with 7 bases between them. In germline, CDR1 is SGHRS, CDR2 YFSETQ.

This clonotype was recorded many times. The CDR3 here is CASSLARGDTEAFF. The CDR3 DNA follows: TGCGCCAGCAGCTTGGCCAGGGGGGACACTGAAGCTTTCTTT. The chain combines TRBV5-1 with TRBJ1-1, with 7 nucleotides matching TRBD1. Germline V gene lookup returns CDR1 SGHRS and CDR2 YFSETQ. This CDR3 is built from 14 residues. The J segment lost 3 bases and the V segment lost 0 bases, leaving 2 bases of the junction unmatched. Supplemented by reference TRBV5-1 and TRBJ1-1, the full variable domain reads KAGVTQTPRYLIKTRGQQVTLSCSPISGHRSVSWYQQTPGQGLQFLFEYFSETQRNKGNFPGRFSGRQFSNSRSEMNVSTLELGDSALYLCASSLARGDTEAFFGQGTRLTVV.

A word on this clonotype: This sequence may be a read error, since a much larger clone differs from it by one base. The chain joins TRBV28 to TRBJ2-3; 11 bases line up with TRBD2. From germline, CDR1 is MDHEN and CDR2 SYDVKM. This CDR3 comprises 15 residues. CDR3 residues: CACSPPGTSGHTQYF. CDR3 coding DNA: TGTGCCTGCAGCCCCCCCGGGACTAGCGGCCATACGCAGTATTTT.

This clonotype has a count of ten or more. The rearrangement uses TRBV7-7 and TRBJ1-5, with D possibly being TRBD1 (6 bases). The CDR3 is 14 amino acids. V was cut by 5 bases and J by 3 bases, with 11 bases left in between. The V gene's germline CDR1 is SSHAT and CDR2 FNYEAQ (reference sequence). CDR3 in amino acids: CASSPGQTNQPQHF. CDR3 in DNA: TGTGCCAGCAGCCCCGGACAGACCAATCAGCCCCAGCATTTT.

This clonotype was recorded at least ten times. The V call is TRBV11-2, the J call TRBJ2-1; 12 bases are a match to TRBD2. Germline V CDR1 and CDR2: SGHAT, FQNNGV. This CDR3 has 16 residues. V lost 5 bases and J lost 5; bases outside the gene matches: 7. The CDR3, as DNA: TGTGCCAGCAGCCATTCTAGCGGGGGGGCCCACAATGAGCAGTTCTTC. Encoded protein: CASSHSSGGAHNEQFF.

V is TRBV18 and J is TRBJ2-1; D gene uncertain. Germline-derived CDR1 and CDR2 are KGHSH and LQKENI. This CDR3 has 16 residues. V was clipped by 5 bases and J by 0 bases, with 14 bases between them. The CDR3 here is CASSASEPSSYNEQFF. In DNA form, the CDR3 reads TGTGCCAGCTCAGCGAGCGAGCCGAGCTCCTACAATGAGCAGTTCTTC.

Ten or more counts support this clonotype. The V call is TRBV20-1, the J call TRBJ2-3; 10 bases align to TRBD2. Germline V gives CDR1 DFQATT, CDR2 SNEGSKA (reference sequence). The V gene end was trimmed by 6 bases and the J gene end by 6 bases; junction bases not matched to a gene: 6. CDR3 size: 13 residues. CDR3 sequence: CSAILAGVDTQYF. CDR3 in DNA: TGCAGTGCCATCCTAGCGGGGGTGGATACGCAGTATTTT.

This clonotype was detected many times. V and J are TRBV5-1 and TRBJ2-1; the match to TRBD2 covers 10 bases. Germline V lookup: CDR1 SGHRS, CDR2 YFSETQ. The CDR3 has 19 residues. V shed 2 bases, J shed 1 base, and the junction held 12 bases outside the gene matches. CDR3 sequence (DNA): TGCGCCAGCAGCTTTATTGGAAAAGCGGGGGGGTGGTCCTACAATGAGCAGTTCTTC. Translated, it gives CASSFIGKAGGWSYNEQFF.

At least ten counts were recorded for this clonotype. The chain is built from TRBV11-2 and TRBJ2-2; D ambiguous. Trimming took off 3 bases at V and 1 base at J, with 12 bases between the two ends. The germline gives CDR1 SGHAT, CDR2 FQNNGV. The length of the CDR3 is 16 residues. CDR3 DNA: TGTGCCAGCAGCTTCCTCGGCTTCTTGAACACCGGGGAGCTGTTTTTT. The encoded protein is CASSFLGFLNTGELFF.

V and J are TRBV5-1 and TRBJ2-5; 7 nucleotides match TRBD2. V shed 4 bases, J shed 1 base, and the junction held 7 bases outside the gene matches. Germline-derived CDR1 and CDR2 are SGHRS and YFSETQ. The CDR3 contains 15 residues. CDR3 loop: CASSPLTSPQETQYF. The CDR3 DNA follows: TGCGCCAGCAGCCCGCTGACTAGCCCCCAAGAGACCCAGTACTTC.

The V gene is TRBV5-1, the J gene TRBJ2-3, with unresolved D. The CDR3 loop spans 13 amino acids. Trimming left V 1 base short and J 4 bases short, with 7 bases between. CDR1 is SGHRS, CDR2 YFSETQ, per germline. The CDR3 protein is CASSLSVADTQYF. For the CDR3, the DNA is TGCGCCAGCAGCTTGAGTGTCGCAGATACGCAGTATTTT.

This clonotype has ten or more counts. V usage is TRBV20-1 and J usage is TRBJ2-1, with 7 bases that match TRBD1. V was pared by 5 bases and J by 1 base, with 2 bases of the junction left unmatched. Germline CDR1 reads DFQATT; CDR2 reads SNEGSKA (reference sequence). The CDR3 loop spans 13 amino acids. The CDR3 nucleotides read TGCAGTGCTCGACAGGGTTCCTACAATGAGCAGTTCTTC. It is translated as CSARQGSYNEQFF.

With respect to this clonotype: This clone may be a read error of a much larger clone one base away. The CDR3 is CASSHTNAEQFF. The CDR3 DNA sequence: TGTGCCAGCAGCCACACTAACGCTGAGCAGTTCTTC. The rearrangement uses TRBV3-1 and TRBJ2-1, with D unclear. Germline V gives CDR1 LGHDT, CDR2 YNNKEL (reference sequence). The length of the CDR3 is 12 residues. The V end lost 3 bases, the J end lost 9 bases, and 9 bases lay between the germline ends.

This clonotype was recorded at least ten times. The chain has TRBV7-2 and TRBJ2-1; 7 bases agree with TRBD2. The ends lost 3 bases at V and 6 bases at J; junction bases unmatched: 8. CDR3 length: 15 residues. Per the germline V gene, CDR1 is SGHTA and CDR2 is FQGNSA. CDR3 in amino acids: CASSFSSGSVNEQFF. CDR3 coding DNA: TGTGCCAGCAGCTTTTCTAGCGGATCGGTCAATGAGCAGTTCTTC.